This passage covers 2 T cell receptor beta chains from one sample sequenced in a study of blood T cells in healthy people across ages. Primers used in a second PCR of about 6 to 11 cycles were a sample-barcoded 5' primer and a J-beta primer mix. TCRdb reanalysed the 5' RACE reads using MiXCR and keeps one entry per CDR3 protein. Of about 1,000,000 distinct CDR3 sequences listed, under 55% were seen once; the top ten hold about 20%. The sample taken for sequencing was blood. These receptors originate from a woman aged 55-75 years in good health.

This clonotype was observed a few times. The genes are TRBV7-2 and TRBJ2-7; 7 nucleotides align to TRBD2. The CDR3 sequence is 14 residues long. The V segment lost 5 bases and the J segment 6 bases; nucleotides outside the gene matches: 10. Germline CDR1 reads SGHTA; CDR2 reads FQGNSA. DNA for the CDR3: TGTGCCAGCAGCCGGGACTATTCTGAGGGCGAGCAGTACTTC. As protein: CASSRDYSEGEQYF.

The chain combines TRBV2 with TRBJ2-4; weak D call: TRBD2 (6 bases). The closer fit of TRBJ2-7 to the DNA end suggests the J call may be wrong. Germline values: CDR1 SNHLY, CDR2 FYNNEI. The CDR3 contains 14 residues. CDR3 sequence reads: CASRSKTSTYEQYF. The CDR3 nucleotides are TGTGCCAGCAGGAGTAAGACTAGTACCTACGAGCAGTACTTC.